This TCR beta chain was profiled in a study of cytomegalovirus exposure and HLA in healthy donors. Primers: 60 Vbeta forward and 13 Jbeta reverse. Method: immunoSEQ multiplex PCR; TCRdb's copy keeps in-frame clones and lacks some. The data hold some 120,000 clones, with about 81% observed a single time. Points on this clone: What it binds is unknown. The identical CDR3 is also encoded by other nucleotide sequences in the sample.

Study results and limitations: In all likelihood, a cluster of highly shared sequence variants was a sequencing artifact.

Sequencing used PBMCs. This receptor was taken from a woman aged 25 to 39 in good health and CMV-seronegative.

CDR3 in amino acids: CASSLGGYEQYF. As DNA, the CDR3 is TGCGCCAGCAGCTTAGGGGGCTACGAGCAGTACTTC. This sequence joins TRBV5-1 and TRBJ2-7; tentative D call: TRBD1 (6 bases). Trimming took 2 bases from V and 3 from J, leaving 6 bases between them. CDR3 size: 12 residues. The germline V gene has CDR1 SGHRS and CDR2 YFSETQ.